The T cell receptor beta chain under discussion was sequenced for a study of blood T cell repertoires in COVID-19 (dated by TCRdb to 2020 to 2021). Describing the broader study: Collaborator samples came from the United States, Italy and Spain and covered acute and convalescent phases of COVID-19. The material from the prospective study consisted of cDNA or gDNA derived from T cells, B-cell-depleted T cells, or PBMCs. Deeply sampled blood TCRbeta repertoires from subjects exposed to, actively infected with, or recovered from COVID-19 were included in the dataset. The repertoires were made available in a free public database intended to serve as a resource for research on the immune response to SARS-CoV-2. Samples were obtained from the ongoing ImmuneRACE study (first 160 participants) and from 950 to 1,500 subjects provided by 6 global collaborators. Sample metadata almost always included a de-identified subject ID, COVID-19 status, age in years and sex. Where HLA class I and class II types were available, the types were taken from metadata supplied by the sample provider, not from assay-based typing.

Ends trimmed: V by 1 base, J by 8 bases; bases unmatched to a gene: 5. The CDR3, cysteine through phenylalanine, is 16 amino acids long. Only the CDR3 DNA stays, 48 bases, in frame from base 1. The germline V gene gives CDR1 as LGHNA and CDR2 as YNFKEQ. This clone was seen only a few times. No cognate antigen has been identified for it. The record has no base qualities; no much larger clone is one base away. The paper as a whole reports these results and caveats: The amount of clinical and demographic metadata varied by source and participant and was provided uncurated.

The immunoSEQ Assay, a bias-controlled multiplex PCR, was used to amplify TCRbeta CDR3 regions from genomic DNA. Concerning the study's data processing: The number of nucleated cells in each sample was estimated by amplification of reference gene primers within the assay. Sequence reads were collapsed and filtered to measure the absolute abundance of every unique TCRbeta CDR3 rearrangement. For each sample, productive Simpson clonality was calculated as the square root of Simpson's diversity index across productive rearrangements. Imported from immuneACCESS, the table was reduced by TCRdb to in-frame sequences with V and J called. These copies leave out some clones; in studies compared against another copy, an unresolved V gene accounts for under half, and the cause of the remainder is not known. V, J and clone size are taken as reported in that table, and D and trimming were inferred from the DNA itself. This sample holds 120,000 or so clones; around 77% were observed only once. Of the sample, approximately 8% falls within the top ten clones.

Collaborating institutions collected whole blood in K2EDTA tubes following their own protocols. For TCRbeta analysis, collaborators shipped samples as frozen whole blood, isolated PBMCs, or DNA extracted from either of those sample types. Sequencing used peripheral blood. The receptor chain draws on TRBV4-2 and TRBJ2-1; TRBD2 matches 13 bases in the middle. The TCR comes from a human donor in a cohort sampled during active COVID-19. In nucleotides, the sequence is TGTGCCAGCAGCCAAGCCTCTACTAGCGGGGGGGATGAGCAGTTCTTC. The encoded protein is CASSQASTSGGDEQFF.